This T cell receptor beta chain was sequenced during a study of T cells in Graves' hyperthyroidism and ophthalmopathy. Note on this clonotype: Antigen specificity is unknown.

Reasons for excluding patients were uncontrolled infection, other autoimmune disease, pregnancy or lactation. Regarding the study as a whole: Appearing also in blood were most of the thyroid clonotypes expanded above 0.001.

Trimming shortened V by 6 bases and J by 0 bases, and 12 bases separated the two germline ends. Germline V gene sequence: CDR1 SGHRS, CDR2 YFSETQ. The CDR3 runs 15 residues. It was RNA transcripts that yielded the amplified TCR beta CDR3 regions. In the first-round RT-PCR of the TCR CDR3, the HTBI primer set was used. TCRdb re-called the multiplex PCR reads through MiXCR, storing one row per CDR3 protein. The profile shows fewer than 550,000 distinct CDR3 sequences, around 14% of them singletons. Sample: blood. This TCR was sampled from a young woman with Graves' hyperthyroidism. The chain couples TRBV5-1 to TRBJ2-2; unclear D gene. The CDR3 is CASTFSETNTGELFF. CDR3 nucleotide sequence: TGCGCCAGCACCTTTTCCGAAACGAACACCGGGGAGCTGTTTTTT. Looking up the rest from reference TRBV5-1 and TRBJ2-2 gives the full variable domain: KAGVTQTPRYLIKTRGQQVTLSCSPISGHRSVSWYQQTPGQGLQFLFEYFSETQRNKGNFPGRFSGRQFSNSRSEMNVSTLELGDSALYLCASTFSETNTGELFFGEGSRLTVL.